The 6 T cell receptor beta chains reported below all come from one sample, sequenced in a study of Ad26.COV2.S vaccination and SARS-CoV-2 variants. Profiled with immunoSEQ multiplex PCR; TCRdb holds only in-frame clones, not every one. Of around 380,000 clones listed, around 85% are singletons. As for treatment: approximately 18 received Ad26.COV2.S at low or high dose, single or two shots; about 5 received placebo; per-sample allocation not given. Following the first vaccine or placebo injection, samples were taken on day 63. The material was peripheral blood, obtained in a trial of Ad26.COV2.S vaccine versus placebo. These receptor sequences come from a person aged 18 to 65 who received the Ad26.COV2.S COVID-19 vaccine or a placebo.

V and J are TRBV2 and TRBJ2-7; D not resolved. Trimming left V 0 bases short and J 2 bases short, with 11 bases between. CDR3 length: 15 residues. Germline V gene sequence: CDR1 SNHLY, CDR2 FYNNEI. The CDR3 DNA reads TGTGCCAGCAGTGAAGCTATCGGTCCCGCCTACGAGCAGTACTTC. Residues: CASSEAIGPAYEQYF.

V usage is TRBV5-1 and J usage is TRBJ2-7; 9 nucleotides match TRBD2. Germline V gene lookup returns CDR1 SGHRS and CDR2 YFSETQ. The CDR3 loop spans 16 amino acids. The J segment lost 4 bases and the V segment lost 4 bases, leaving 12 bases of the junction unmatched. The CDR3 region is CASSPGSLAGIYEQYF. The CDR3 DNA reads TGCGCCAGCAGCCCAGGTTCGCTAGCGGGGATTTACGAGCAGTACTTC. The variable domain in full, with the rest retrieved from reference TRBV5-1 and TRBJ2-7, is KAGVTQTPRYLIKTRGQQVTLSCSPISGHRSVSWYQQTPGQGLQFLFEYFSETQRNKGNFPGRFSGRQFSNSRSEMNVSTLELGDSALYLCASSPGSLAGIYEQYFGPGTRLTVT.

The chain recombines TRBV12-3 or TRBV12-4 with TRBJ2-2; D is ambiguous. CDR3 length: 13 amino acids. Trimming removed 8 bases at V and 2 bases at J, with 9 bases between. The CDR3 bases are TGTGCCAGCCGGTGGGGAAACACCGGGGAGCTGTTTTTT. This gives the protein CASRWGNTGELFF.

CDR3 residues: CASSTQGLGNSPLHF. The CDR3 DNA sequence: TGTGCCAGCAGCACACAGGGCCTTGGGAATTCACCCCTCCACTTT. The chain recombines TRBV27 with TRBJ1-6, with D possibly TRBD1 on 6 matching bases. Germline V gene data show CDR1 as MNHEY and CDR2 as SMNVEV (reference sequence). This CDR3 spans 15 amino acids. Trimming removed 6 bases from V and 7 bases from J, with 16 bases in between.

The chain couples TRBV13 to TRBJ2-3; 7 bases match TRBD2. J lost 4 bases, V lost 5 bases, and 9 bases had no gene match. The germline V gene encodes CDR1 PRHDT and CDR2 FYEKMQ (reference sequence). The CDR3 spans 15 residues. The CDR3 protein is CASSLPGGGSDTQYF. CDR3 bases: TGTGCCAGCAGCCTACCGGGCGGGGGTTCAGATACGCAGTATTTT.

The chain employs TRBV29-1 and TRBJ1-2; D unresolved. CDR3 length: 14 amino acids. Between the trimmed V and J ends, which lost 4 bases and 7 bases, there was a span of 19 bases. In germline, CDR1 is SQVTM, CDR2 ANQGSEA. The CDR3 reads CSVGGGGGKGGYTF. The CDR3 DNA reads TGCAGCGTTGGTGGCGGCGGAGGAAAGGGTGGCTACACCTTC.